This record concerns one T cell receptor beta chain sequence. No DNA is given; TCRdb re-called the 5' RACE reads and lists each CDR3 protein once. This sample contains about 210,000 distinct CDR3 sequences. The sample belongs to a study of monozygotic twins with inflammatory bowel disease. This TCR was recovered from a human donor with ulcerative colitis or Crohn's disease, or a healthy co-twin of an affected twin (not recorded which). Sequencing used blood.

This CDR3 reads CSAPELAGGFRTDTQYF. The chain carries TRBV20-1 and TRBJ2-3; the TRBD2 assignment by TCRdb is unverifiable without DNA. CDR1 and CDR2 (germline): DFQATT, SNEGSKA (reference sequence). This CDR3 is built from 17 residues.